The source of this T cell receptor (beta chain) is a study of blood T cell repertoires in COVID-19. Study as a whole: Sites across the United States, Italy and Spain contributed samples from acute and convalescent COVID-19. T cells, B-cell-depleted T cells, or PBMCs supplied cDNA or gDNA.

The table came from immunoSEQ multiplex PCR; TCRdb's copy has only in-frame clones and leaves some out. The sample lists approximately 250,000 clones, around 82% occurring once. With 1 base removed from V and 0 bases from J, the gap between germline ends came to 7 bases. This CDR3 comprises 15 residues. Germline CDR1 is LNHNV and CDR2 is YYDKDF (reference sequence). The sample was peripheral blood. This sequence originates from a human donor in a cohort sampled during active COVID-19. The rearrangement uses TRBV15 and TRBJ2-1; D remains ambiguous. CDR3: CATSRARSSYNEQFF. The DNA for the CDR3 is TGTGCCACCAGCAGAGCTAGGAGCTCCTACAATGAGCAGTTCTTC. The variable domain in full, completed from reference TRBV15 and TRBJ2-1, reads DAMVIQNPRYQVTQFGKPVTLSCSQTLNHNVMYWYQQKSSQAPKLLFHYYDKDFNNEADTPDNFQSRRPNTSFCFLDIRSPGLGDTAMYLCATSRARSSYNEQFFGPGTRLTVL.